These 3 T cell receptor beta chains share one sample of origin, sequenced in a study. TCRdb used MiXCR to reprocess the RT-PCR reads, holding one entry per CDR3 protein. The top ten clones hold 3.6% of a sample with around 700,000 distinct CDR3 sequences, more than 13% of them seen once. The sample taken for sequencing was memory CD4+ T cells from blood. Receptors were obtained from a female donor in good health, serving as a healthy control.

This clonotype showed up just a few times. The chain is built from TRBV4-1 and TRBJ1-3; D ambiguous. Trimming shortened V by 4 bases and J by 0 bases, and 7 bases separated the two germline ends. The CDR3 has 14 residues. Germline values: CDR1 MGHRA, CDR2 YSYEKL. The CDR3 reads CASSPSPSGNTIYF. In DNA form, the CDR3 reads TGCGCCAGCAGCCCATCGCCCTCTGGAAACACCATATATTTT.

This clonotype was found a few times. This chain connects TRBV19 to TRBJ1-2; 7 positions agree with TRBD1. The length of the CDR3 is 13 residues. Germline V CDR1 and CDR2: LNHDA, SQIVND (reference sequence). V trimming: 4 bases; J trimming: 4 bases; junction bases outside the gene matches: 3. The CDR3 region is CASSTNRGYGYTF. CDR3 sequence (DNA): TGTGCCAGTAGTACCAACAGGGGCTATGGCTACACCTTC. Full variable domain (rest looked up from reference TRBV19 and TRBJ1-2): DGGITQSPKYLFRKEGQNVTLSCEQNLNHDAMYWYRQDPGQGLRLIYYSQIVNDFQKGDIAEGYSVSREKKESFPLTVTSAQKNPTAFYLCASSTNRGYGYTFGSGTRLTVV.

The chain has TRBV5-4 and TRBJ1-1, with TRBD1 identical over 10 bases. The CDR3 totals 17 residues. V trimming: 4 bases; J trimming: 0 bases; junction bases outside the gene matches: 9. Germline loops: CDR1 SGHNT, CDR2 YYREEE (reference sequence). The CDR3 region is CASSPAGQGTMNTEAFF. DNA for the CDR3: TGTGCCAGCAGCCCCGCGGGACAGGGGACGATGAACACTGAAGCTTTCTTT.